This T cell receptor (beta chain) derives from a study of cytomegalovirus exposure and HLA in healthy donors. V dropped 6 bases and J dropped 5; count of bases not matched to a gene: 7. CDR1 and CDR2 from the germline V gene are SGDLS and YYNGEE. There are 15 residues in the CDR3. The PCR employed 60 Vbeta primers together with 13 Jbeta primers. Libraries were prepared by immunoSEQ multiplex PCR; TCRdb keeps only in-frame clonotypes and omits some of them. The repertoire consists of 30,000 or so clones, with roughly 69% occurring once and the leading ten covering 20% to 25%. To note about this clone: Its target is unknown.

Study-wide points: CMV serostatus was the sole immune exposure data available. Highly shared variants forming one cluster were likely a sequencing artifact.

The origin of this receptor is a man aged 45-65 years in good health and CMV-seropositive. The sequenced sample was PBMCs. The rearrangement uses TRBV9 and TRBJ2-3, with 12 positions matching TRBD2. The CDR3 sequence: CASNSLAGGGDTQYF. The CDR3 bases are TGTGCCAGCAACTCACTAGCGGGAGGAGGAGATACGCAGTATTTT.